These 2 T cell receptor beta chains originate from one sample sequenced in a study of shared clonotypes between healthy human individuals. The table came from immunoSEQ multiplex PCR; TCRdb's copy has only in-frame clones and leaves some out. The sample contains roughly 2.4 million clones, 95% of which appear only once. The source material was naive CD4+ T cells sorted from blood. Subset meaning: CD45RA+ positively selected. These TCRs come from a young man in good health.

The V gene is TRBV10-3, the J gene TRBJ2-1; D call uncertain. The germline V gene encodes CDR1 ENHRY and CDR2 SYGVKD. The CDR3 has 12 residues. V lost 5 bases, J lost 10 bases, and 12 bases lay in between. This CDR3 reads CAISSAPREQFF. The CDR3 region has the DNA TGTGCCATCAGTTCGGCCCCTAGGGAGCAGTTCTTC.

The V gene is TRBV18, the J gene TRBJ2-7; 9 bases are a match to TRBD1. Germline trimming cut 1 base from V and 4 bases from J; bases unmatched to any gene: 8. Germline CDR1 KGHSH, CDR2 LQKENI. The CDR3 is made up of 16 amino acids. As DNA, the CDR3 is TGTGCCAGCTCACCACAGGTGGGACAGGGCGCATACGAGCAGTACTTC. Amino acids: CASSPQVGQGAYEQYF.